This TCR beta chain appears in the sequencing data of a study of T cell changes during pregnancy in multiple sclerosis. In germline, CDR1 is LNHDA, CDR2 SQIVND (reference sequence). V was trimmed by 8 bases and J by 2 bases, leaving 14 bases between them. The CDR3 is 14 amino acids. This clone was detected only a few times. TCRdb keeps only in-frame clones here, not all; method: immunoSEQ multiplex PCR. The sample lists 35,000 to 45,000 clones; 90% to 95% were seen once. The receptor's source is a female donor with multiple sclerosis, enrolled in a pregnancy study. The genes are TRBV19 and TRBJ2-3; D call uncertain. The sample in question was CD4+ T cells from peripheral blood mononuclear cells, obtained before pregnancy. CDR3 bases: TGTGCCAGTTCCCCGGCGGTGTTCACAGATACGCAGTATTTT. Its translation is CASSPAVFTDTQYF.